The 5 T cell receptor beta chains given below trace back to one sample, sequenced in a study of regulatory T cells in long-lasting Graves disease. The sample's time point: newly diagnosed GD, antithyroid drugs for less than 3 months. Researchers made the TCR library from RNA that was extracted from PBMCs. Relying on iRepertoire HTBI primers and Arm-PCR of CDR3 regions, the team built TCR beta libraries. TCRdb used MiXCR to reprocess the multiplex PCR reads, holding one entry per CDR3 protein. The sample contains over 450,000 distinct CDR3 sequences, 12% of which appear only once. These records were also assigned to another study, of T cells in Graves' hyperthyroidism and ophthalmopathy.

The sample in question was peripheral blood mononuclear cells (PBMCs), obtained at new diagnosis, from a patient treated with antithyroid drugs. These receptors were taken from a woman in her twenties or thirties with Graves disease.

Many counts were recorded for this clonotype. The chain carries TRBV2 and TRBJ2-2, with 8 bases matching TRBD1. Germline CDR1 and CDR2: SNHLY and FYNNEI. The trim removed 7 bases at V and 0 bases at J, leaving 7 bases unmatched. CDR3 length: 16 amino acids. Here the CDR3 DNA reads TGTGCCAGCACTCGGGACAGGACTGCGAACACCGGGGAGCTGTTTTTT. It translates to CASTRDRTANTGELFF.

In its sample, this clonotype was seen many times. The rearrangement uses TRBV11-2 and TRBJ1-5; D unresolved. This CDR3 is 15 amino acids long. Germline V gives CDR1 SGHAT, CDR2 FQNNGV. V lost 3 bases to trimming and J lost 2 bases, with 11 bases between them. This CDR3 reads CASSFSGGGNQPQHF. The CDR3 nucleotides are TGTGCCAGCAGCTTTTCCGGCGGTGGCAATCAGCCCCAGCATTTT.

This clonotype was recorded at least ten times. J is TRBJ2-7 and V is TRBV11-2; 11 bases agree with TRBD2. Germline V CDR1 and CDR2: SGHAT, FQNNGV. V was clipped by 9 bases and J by 2 bases; unmatched bases: 15. The CDR3 spans 17 residues. CDR3 sequence: CARTLYDGLAGPYEQYF. CDR3 sequence (DNA): TGTGCCAGAACCCTATACGATGGACTAGCGGGTCCCTACGAGCAGTACTTC.

This clonotype appeared many times. The rearrangement joins TRBV3-1 to TRBJ2-5, with D perhaps matching TRBD1 (5 bases). CDR1 and CDR2 (germline): LGHDT, YNNKEL (reference sequence). V lost 0 bases, J lost 4 bases, and 12 bases lay in between. The CDR3 runs 15 residues. The CDR3 loop reads CASSQDPGHGETQYF. The CDR3 coding sequence is TGTGCCAGCAGCCAAGATCCAGGGCACGGAGAGACCCAGTACTTC.

In its sample, this clonotype was seen many times. This sequence joins TRBV6-1 and TRBJ1-6; no reliable D call. CDR3 length equals 17 residues. The V gene lost 7 bases and the J gene lost 3 bases, with 19 bases spanning the gap. Germline V gives CDR1 MNHNS, CDR2 SASEGT. The DNA of the CDR3 is TGTGCCAGCACCAGCTCAGCCTTGTCGCTCTATAATTCACCCCTCCACTTT. It specifies CASTSSALSLYNSPLHF.